One and the same sample provided the 5 T cell receptor beta chains below, sequenced in a study of blood T cell repertoires in COVID-19. The table came from immunoSEQ multiplex PCR; TCRdb's copy has only in-frame clones and leaves some out. Here the sample spans 300,000 to 500,000 clones, 85% to 90% being singletons. Input material: PBMCs or T cells enriched from blood (not recorded which). The receptor source for this set is a woman aged 25 to 39 with acute COVID-19.

V usage is TRBV9 and J usage is TRBJ2-3, with TRBD1 matching 8 bases. J lost 5 bases, V lost 0 bases, and 5 bases had no gene match. Germline loops: CDR1 SGDLS, CDR2 YYNGEE. The CDR3 runs to 15 residues. The CDR3 spells CASSVGDRGRDTQYF. The CDR3 nucleotides read TGTGCCAGCAGCGTAGGTGACAGGGGCAGAGATACGCAGTATTTT.

V usage is TRBV6-6 and J usage is TRBJ2-7, with 9 nucleotides matching TRBD1. The V gene's germline CDR1 is MNHNY and CDR2 SVGAGI (reference sequence). The CDR3 runs to 14 residues. V lost 1 base, J lost 6 bases, and 4 bases stayed unmatched. This CDR3 is CASSYLGQGGEQYF. In nucleotides, the CDR3 is TGTGCCAGCAGTTACTTGGGACAGGGCGGCGAGCAGTACTTC.

This rearrangement joins TRBV4-1 to TRBJ2-1; 11 bases are shared with TRBD2. CDR1 is MGHRA and CDR2 is YSYEKL in the germline V gene. The length of the CDR3 is 16 residues. V shed 1 base, J shed 8 bases, and the junction held 7 bases outside the gene matches. The CDR3 loop reads CASSQGGLAGGHEQFF. In DNA form, the CDR3 reads TGCGCCAGCAGCCAAGGAGGCCTAGCGGGGGGACATGAGCAGTTCTTC.

The V gene is TRBV15, the J gene TRBJ2-1; 9 bases agree with TRBD1. The CDR3 covers 15 residues. CDR1 is LNHNV, CDR2 YYDKDF, per germline (reference sequence). V trimming: 3 bases; J trimming: 4 bases; junction bases outside the gene matches: 4. CDR3: CATSSGDRAYNEQFF. The CDR3 DNA reads TGTGCCACCAGCAGCGGGGACAGGGCTTACAATGAGCAGTTCTTC.

The table lists this clone with a count of one. V gene TRBV7-3 combines with J gene TRBJ2-1; 10 bases fit TRBD2. V trimming: 5 bases; J trimming: 2 bases; junction bases outside the gene matches: 6. The CDR3 has 16 residues. CDR1 is SGHTA and CDR2 is FQGTGA in the germline V gene. The CDR3 protein is CASSTRAGGTYNEQFF. The DNA for the CDR3 is TGTGCCAGCAGCACCCGAGCGGGGGGGACCTACAATGAGCAGTTCTTC.